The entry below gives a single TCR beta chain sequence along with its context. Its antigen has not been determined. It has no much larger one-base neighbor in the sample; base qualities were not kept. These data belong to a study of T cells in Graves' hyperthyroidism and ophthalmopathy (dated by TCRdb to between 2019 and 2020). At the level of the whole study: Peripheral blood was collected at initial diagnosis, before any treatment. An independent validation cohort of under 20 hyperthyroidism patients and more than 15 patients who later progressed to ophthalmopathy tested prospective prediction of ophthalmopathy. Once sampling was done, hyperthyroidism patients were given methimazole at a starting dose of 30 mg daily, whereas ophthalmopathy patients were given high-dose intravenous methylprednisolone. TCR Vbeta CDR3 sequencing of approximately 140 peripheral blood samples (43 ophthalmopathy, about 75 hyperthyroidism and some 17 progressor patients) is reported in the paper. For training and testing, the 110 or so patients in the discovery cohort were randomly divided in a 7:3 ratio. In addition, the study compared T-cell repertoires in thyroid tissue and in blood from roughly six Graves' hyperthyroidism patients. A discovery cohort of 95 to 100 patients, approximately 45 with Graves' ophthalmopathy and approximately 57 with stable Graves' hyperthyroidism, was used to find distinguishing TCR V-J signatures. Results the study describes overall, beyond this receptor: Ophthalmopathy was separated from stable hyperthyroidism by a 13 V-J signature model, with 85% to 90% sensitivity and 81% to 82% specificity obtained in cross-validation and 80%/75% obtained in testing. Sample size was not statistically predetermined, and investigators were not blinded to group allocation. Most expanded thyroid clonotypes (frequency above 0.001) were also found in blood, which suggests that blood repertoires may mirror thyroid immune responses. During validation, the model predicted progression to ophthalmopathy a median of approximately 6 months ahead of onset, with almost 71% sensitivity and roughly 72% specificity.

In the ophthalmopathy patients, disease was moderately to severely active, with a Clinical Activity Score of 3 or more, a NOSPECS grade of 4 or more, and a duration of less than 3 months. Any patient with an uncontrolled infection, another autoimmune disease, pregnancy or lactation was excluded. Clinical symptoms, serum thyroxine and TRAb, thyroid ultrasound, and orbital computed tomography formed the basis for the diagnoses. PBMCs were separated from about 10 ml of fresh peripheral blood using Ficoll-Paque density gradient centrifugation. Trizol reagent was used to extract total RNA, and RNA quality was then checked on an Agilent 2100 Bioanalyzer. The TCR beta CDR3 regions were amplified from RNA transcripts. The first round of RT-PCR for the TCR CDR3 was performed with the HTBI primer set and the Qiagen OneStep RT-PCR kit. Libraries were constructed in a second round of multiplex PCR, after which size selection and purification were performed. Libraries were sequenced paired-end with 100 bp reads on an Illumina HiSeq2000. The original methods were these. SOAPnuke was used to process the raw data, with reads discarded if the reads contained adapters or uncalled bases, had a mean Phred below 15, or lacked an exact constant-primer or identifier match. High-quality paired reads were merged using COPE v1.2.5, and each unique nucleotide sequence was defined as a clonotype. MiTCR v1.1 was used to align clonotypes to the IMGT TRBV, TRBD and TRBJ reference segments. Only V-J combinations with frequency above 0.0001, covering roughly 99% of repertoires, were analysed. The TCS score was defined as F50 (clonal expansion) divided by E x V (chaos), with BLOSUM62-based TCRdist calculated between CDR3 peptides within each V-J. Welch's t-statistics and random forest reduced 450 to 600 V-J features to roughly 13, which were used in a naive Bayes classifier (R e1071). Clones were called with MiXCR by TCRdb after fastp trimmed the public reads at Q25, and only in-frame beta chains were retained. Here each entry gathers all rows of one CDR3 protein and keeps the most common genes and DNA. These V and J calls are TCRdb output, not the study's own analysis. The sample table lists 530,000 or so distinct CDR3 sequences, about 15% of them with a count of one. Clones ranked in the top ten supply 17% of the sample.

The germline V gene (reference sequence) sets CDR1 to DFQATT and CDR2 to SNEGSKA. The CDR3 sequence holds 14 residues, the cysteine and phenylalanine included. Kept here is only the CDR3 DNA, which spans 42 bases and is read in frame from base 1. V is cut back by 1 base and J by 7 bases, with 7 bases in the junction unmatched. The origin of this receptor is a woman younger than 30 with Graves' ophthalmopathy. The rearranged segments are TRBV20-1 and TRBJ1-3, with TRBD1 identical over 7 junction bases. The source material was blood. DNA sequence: TGCAGTGCTAGAGCGACAGGGTTTATCAACACCATATATTTT. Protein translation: CSARATGFINTIYF.